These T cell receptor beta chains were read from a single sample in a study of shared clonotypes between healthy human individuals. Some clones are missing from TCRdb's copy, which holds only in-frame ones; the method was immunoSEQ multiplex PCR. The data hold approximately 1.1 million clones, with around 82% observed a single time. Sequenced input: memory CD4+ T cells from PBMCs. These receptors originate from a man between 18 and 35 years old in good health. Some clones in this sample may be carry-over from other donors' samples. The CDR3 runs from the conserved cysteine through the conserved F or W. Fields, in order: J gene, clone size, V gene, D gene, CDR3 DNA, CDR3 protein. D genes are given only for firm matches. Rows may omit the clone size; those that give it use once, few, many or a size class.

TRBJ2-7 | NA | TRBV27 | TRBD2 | TGTGCCAGCAGTTTGGGAGGGGCTAGCGGGAGTTATTCCTACGAGCAGTACTTC | CASSLGGASGSYSYEQYF
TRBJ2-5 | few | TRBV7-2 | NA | TGTGCCAGCAGCTTAGTCTGGAATCGAGGGATGGGGACCCAGTACTTC | CASSLVWNRGMGTQYF
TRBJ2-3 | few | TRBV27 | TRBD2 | TGTGCCAGCAGTTTAAGCCCCGGGCTAGCGGGATCAGATACGCAGTATTTT | CASSLSPGLAGSDTQYF
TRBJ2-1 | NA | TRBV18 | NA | TGTGCCAGCTCACCACCGGCGGGTAATGAGCAGTTCTTC | CASSPPAGNEQFF
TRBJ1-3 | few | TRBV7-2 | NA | TGTGCCAGCAGCTTAGGGACACGGAGCTCTGGAAACACCATATATTTT | CASSLGTRSSGNTIYF
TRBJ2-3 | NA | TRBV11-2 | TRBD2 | TGTGCCAGCAGCTGGTCAGCGGGAATCAATACAGATACGCAGTATTTT | CASSWSAGINTDTQYF
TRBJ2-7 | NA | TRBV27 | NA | TGTGCCAGCAGTTCGTCCCGCCGAAGGGACTCACCAAACTACGAGCAGTACTTC | CASSSSRRRDSPNYEQYF
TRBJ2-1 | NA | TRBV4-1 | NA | TGCGCCAGCAGCCAAGACCTAGACTACAATGAGCAGTTCTTC | CASSQDLDYNEQFF
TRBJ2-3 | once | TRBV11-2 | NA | TGTGCCAGCAGCAAAAGTGGGGGTACTAGCACAGATACGCAGTATTTT | CASSKSGGTSTDTQYF
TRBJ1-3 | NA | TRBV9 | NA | TGTGCCAGCAGCGCAACAACCGGGTCCATAAACACCATATATTTT | CASSATTGSINTIYF
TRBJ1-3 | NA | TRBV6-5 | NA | TGTGCCAGCAGTCCCTTTCTCAGCTCTGGAAACACCATATATTTT | CASSPFLSSGNTIYF
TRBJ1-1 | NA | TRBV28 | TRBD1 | TGTGCCAGCAGTAGATGGACAGGGAGACTGAACACTGAAGCTTTCTTT | CASSRWTGRLNTEAFF
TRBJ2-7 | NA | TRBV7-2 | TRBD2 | TGTGCCAGCAGCCAGAGGACTAGCATTGACGAGCAGTACTTC | CASSQRTSIDEQYF
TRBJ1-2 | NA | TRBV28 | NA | TGTGCCAGCAGCCCTGGGAAGGGGGGAAACTATGGCTACACCTTC | CASSPGKGGNYGYTF
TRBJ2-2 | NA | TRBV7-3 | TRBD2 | TGTGCCAGCAGCTCGAGACTAGCGGGAGGAGGCGGGGAGCTGTTTTTT | CASSSRLAGGGGELFF
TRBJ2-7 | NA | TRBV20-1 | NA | TGCAGTGCGATCTCTTTAAACGAGCAGTACTTC | CSAISLNEQYF
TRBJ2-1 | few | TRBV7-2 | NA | TGTGCCAGCAGCTTAGTCACTGGGGCTAACGAGCAGTTCTTC | CASSLVTGANEQFF
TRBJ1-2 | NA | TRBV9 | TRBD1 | TGTGCCAGCAGTAGGACAGGTAGTGGCCCCTATGGCTACACCTTC | CASSRTGSGPYGYTF
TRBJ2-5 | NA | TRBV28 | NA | TGTGCCAGCAGCCGGGACTACCAAGAGACCCAGTACTTC | CASSRDYQETQYF
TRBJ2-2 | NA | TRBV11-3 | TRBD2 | TGTGCCAGCAGTCGGGAGGGCACCGGGGAGCTGTTTTTT | CASSREGTGELFF
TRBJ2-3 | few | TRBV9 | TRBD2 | TGTGCCAGCAGCGCCGACCCTAGCGGGAGGGCCGGTAGCACAGATACGCAGTATTTT | CASSADPSGRAGSTDTQYF
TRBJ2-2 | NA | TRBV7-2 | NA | TGTGCCAGCAGCTTAGTTATCGCCGGGGAGCTGTTTTTT | CASSLVIAGELFF